Listed below are T cell receptor beta chains from one sample, sequenced in a study of blood T cell repertoires in COVID-19. Using immunoSEQ multiplex PCR, the repertoire was profiled, and TCRdb retains in-frame clones only, with some absent. The table has about 150,000 clones, roughly nine tenths seen once. The sample comprised peripheral blood. Source of these receptors: a woman in her fifties or sixties with active COVID-19. Both conserved end residues are part of each CDR3. Clone sizes are given selectively: once, few, many, or a class where the clone is expanded.

>.|17|TRBV6-2/TRBV6-3
CASSYSGGILAKNIQYF
>.|14|TRBV5-5
CASSYNWDRGRAFF
>.|15|TRBV7-9
CASSYPRTTGNTIYF
>.|16|TRBV4-1
CASSLNSGRFRETQYF
>.|15|TRBV7-2
CASSQQGRDSYEQYF
>once|13|TRBV5-6
CASSSWTSDEQYF
>.|17|TRBV4-1
CASSQDLDRRDRAGCTF
>once|18|TRBV4-2
CASSQGSVAGTSTDTQYF
>.|13|TRBV30
CAWNSGLSYGYTF
>.|15|TRBV5-1
CASSVVLGASTEAFF
>.|14|TRBV10-2
CASSIQGFNSPLHF